Below, one T cell receptor beta chain is given with its context. The data were taken from a study of CD8 T cells in Susac syndrome. TCR beta sequencing was performed on blood CD8+ and CD4+ T cells. RNA was extracted with the RNeasy kit, and a quantity of roughly 0.45 to 1 ug was reverse transcribed using random hexamers. immunoSEQ multiplex PCR amplified TCR beta CDR3 across 54 Vbeta, 13 Jbeta. TCRdb analysed the immunoSEQ multiplex PCR reads with MiXCR anew, one entry per CDR3 protein. The table records about 190,000 distinct CDR3 sequences, 93% of them present only once. CDR1 is PRHDT and CDR2 is FYEKMQ in the germline V gene (reference sequence). Trimming shortened V by 4 bases and J by 10 bases, and 20 bases separated the two germline ends. The CDR3 totals 15 residues.

Sequenced input: CD4+ T cells from PBMCs. The clonotype originates from a human donor in good health. The chain links TRBV13 to TRBJ2-1; TRBD1 is a possible D gene (5 bases). CDR3 DNA sequence: TGTGCCAGCAGCTCCAGGGTGACACTCCTAAGGGAGCAGTTCTTC. Amino acid sequence: CASSSRVTLLREQFF.